These T cell receptor beta chains were read from a single sample in a study of T cell repertoires in cytomegalovirus infection. TCRdb itself ran the reads through MiXCR, one entry per CDR3 protein. Of about 180,000 distinct CDR3 sequences detected, approximately 15% appear once; the ten largest clones hold over 20%. Sequenced input: PBMCs. All receptors come from a human donor in good health (CMV status not recorded). Some clones in this sample may be carry-over from other donors' samples. The CDR3 runs from the conserved cysteine through the conserved F or W. Each record gives: V gene, clone size, D gene, J gene, CDR3 DNA, CDR3 protein. D genes are given only for firm matches. Clone size is shown for a subset of rows, as once, few, many or a class of expanded clone.

v_gene: TRBV7-2; abundance: NA; d_gene: TRBD1; j_gene: TRBJ2-5; CDR3nt: TGTGCCAGCAGTTCCCTACCGGGACAGGGTTCGGAGACCCAGTACTTC; CDR3aa: CASSSLPGQGSETQYF
v_gene: TRBV5-1; abundance: few; d_gene: NA; j_gene: TRBJ1-1; CDR3nt: TGCGCCAGCAGCTTGGATAACGGGTCTGAAGCTTTCTTT; CDR3aa: CASSLDNGSEAFF
v_gene: TRBV4-2; abundance: NA; d_gene: NA; j_gene: TRBJ1-2; CDR3nt: TGTGCCAGCAGCCAAGAAACCAGACAAACCCATGGCTACACCTTC; CDR3aa: CASSQETRQTHGYTF
v_gene: TRBV10-2; abundance: NA; d_gene: NA; j_gene: TRBJ1-6; CDR3nt: TGCGCCAGCAGTTCACAGGGTATCCAGGGCTCACCCCTCCACTTT; CDR3aa: CASSSQGIQGSPLHF
v_gene: TRBV27; abundance: NA; d_gene: NA; j_gene: TRBJ2-7; CDR3nt: TGTGCCAGCAGTTCTCTCCGGGAGAACTCCTACGAGCAGTACTTC; CDR3aa: CASSSLRENSYEQYF
v_gene: TRBV28; abundance: many; d_gene: NA; j_gene: TRBJ2-2; CDR3nt: TGTGCCAGCAGTTTGAGTCTAGCCGGGACCGGGGAGCTGTTTTTT; CDR3aa: CASSLSLAGTGELFF
v_gene: TRBV20-1; abundance: few; d_gene: NA; j_gene: TRBJ2-7; CDR3nt: TGCAGTGCTTACCGGGACGAGCAGTACTTC; CDR3aa: CSAYRDEQYF
v_gene: TRBV7-7; abundance: many; d_gene: TRBD2; j_gene: TRBJ2-3; CDR3nt: TGTGCTAGCAGCCCTAGCGGACCTGGTTCAGATACGCAGTATTTT; CDR3aa: CASSPSGPGSDTQYF
v_gene: TRBV12-3/TRBV12-4; abundance: many; d_gene: TRBD2; j_gene: TRBJ2-7; CDR3nt: TGTGCCAGCAGCTTCTCCGCCCCGGGACTAGCTATCGACGAGCAGTACTTC; CDR3aa: CASSFSAPGLAIDEQYF
v_gene: TRBV7-2; abundance: many; d_gene: NA; j_gene: TRBJ2-1; CDR3nt: TGTGCCAGCAGCCGCAGTACTAGTGTGGTTTGGCAGTTCTTC; CDR3aa: CASSRSTSVVWQFF
v_gene: TRBV7-6; abundance: many; d_gene: NA; j_gene: TRBJ2-7; CDR3nt: TGTGCCAGCAGCTTAGTAGGGTCCAAGGGCTACGAGCAGTACTTC; CDR3aa: CASSLVGSKGYEQYF
v_gene: TRBV7-3; abundance: few; d_gene: TRBD2; j_gene: TRBJ2-3; CDR3nt: TGTGCCAGCAGCTTACTAGCGGGATACACAGATACGCAGTATTTT; CDR3aa: CASSLLAGYTDTQYF
v_gene: TRBV12-3/TRBV12-4; abundance: many; d_gene: NA; j_gene: TRBJ2-7; CDR3nt: TGTGCCAGCAGCAGGGACTTATCCTACGAGCAGTACTTC; CDR3aa: CASSRDLSYEQYF
v_gene: TRBV5-1; abundance: NA; d_gene: NA; j_gene: TRBJ2-5; CDR3nt: TGCGCCAGCAACCACCAAGGGGAAGAGACCCAGTACTTC; CDR3aa: CASNHQGEETQYF
v_gene: TRBV7-3; abundance: few; d_gene: NA; j_gene: TRBJ2-5; CDR3nt: TGTGCCAGCAGTGGGGGCAATAGGGCGGGAGAGACCCAGTACTTC; CDR3aa: CASSGGNRAGETQYF
v_gene: TRBV29-1; abundance: few; d_gene: NA; j_gene: TRBJ2-3; CDR3nt: TGCAGCGTTGGTTCGGGGCAAGATACGCAGTATTTT; CDR3aa: CSVGSGQDTQYF
v_gene: TRBV6-6; abundance: NA; d_gene: TRBD1; j_gene: TRBJ1-1; CDR3nt: TGTGCCAGCAGTTATCCGGGACAGGCGGACACTGAAGCTTTCTTT; CDR3aa: CASSYPGQADTEAFF
v_gene: TRBV12-3/TRBV12-4; abundance: many; d_gene: NA; j_gene: TRBJ2-1; CDR3nt: TGTGCCAGCAGTTTTGCAGAACAGGTCAATGAGCAGTTCTTC; CDR3aa: CASSFAEQVNEQFF
v_gene: TRBV5-1; abundance: NA; d_gene: NA; j_gene: TRBJ1-5; CDR3nt: TGCGCCAGCAGCCCTGGCCCGGAATCGGCTCAGCCCCAGCATTTT; CDR3aa: CASSPGPESAQPQHF
v_gene: TRBV6-6; abundance: few; d_gene: TRBD1; j_gene: TRBJ1-5; CDR3nt: TGTGCCAGCAGTTACCTAAAGGGGACAGTAAGCAATCAGCCCCAGCATTTT; CDR3aa: CASSYLKGTVSNQPQHF
v_gene: TRBV29-1; abundance: NA; d_gene: NA; j_gene: TRBJ1-1; CDR3nt: TGCAGCCTTGACGCGGGAAAGAACACTGAAGCTTTCTTT; CDR3aa: CSLDAGKNTEAFF
v_gene: TRBV6-5; abundance: NA; d_gene: NA; j_gene: TRBJ2-3; CDR3nt: TGTGCCAGCGGGCGAACCACCAGCAGCACAGATACGCAGTATTTT; CDR3aa: CASGRTTSSTDTQYF
v_gene: TRBV6-6; abundance: few; d_gene: TRBD2; j_gene: TRBJ2-7; CDR3nt: TGTGCCAGCAGAGGGACTAGCGGGTTAAGGGGCTCCTACGAGCAGTACTTC; CDR3aa: CASRGTSGLRGSYEQYF
v_gene: TRBV4-1; abundance: few; d_gene: TRBD2; j_gene: TRBJ2-3; CDR3nt: TGCGCCAGCAGCTACCGTGCCGGGACTAGCGGCACAGATACGCAGTATTTT; CDR3aa: CASSYRAGTSGTDTQYF
v_gene: TRBV28; abundance: many; d_gene: NA; j_gene: TRBJ2-7; CDR3nt: TGTGCCAGCAGTCCCCCCAGCTCCTACGAGCAGTACTTC; CDR3aa: CASSPPSSYEQYF
v_gene: TRBV28; abundance: NA; d_gene: TRBD1; j_gene: TRBJ1-6; CDR3nt: TGTGCCAGCAGTTCGACAGGGATAAAGAGTCCCCTCCACTTT; CDR3aa: CASSSTGIKSPLHF
v_gene: TRBV20-1; abundance: few; d_gene: NA; j_gene: TRBJ2-3; CDR3nt: TGCAGTGCTAGATCCTGGACAGTCACAGATACGCAGTATTTT; CDR3aa: CSARSWTVTDTQYF